The 21 T cell receptor beta chains presented below share a single source sample, sequenced in a study of blood T cells in healthy people across ages. A second PCR of about 6 to 12 cycles used a sample-barcoded 5' primer and a J-beta primer mix. From the 5' RACE reads, TCRdb called clonotypes with MiXCR, one entry per CDR3 protein. Of 700,000 to 850,000 distinct CDR3 sequences in the sample, approximately 35% are singletons; the top ten hold 13%. What was sequenced was blood. These receptors all come from a man aged 18 to 29 in good health.

The CDR3 nucleotides read TGTGCCAGCAGCAATAAGGCTCTGGGGCTAGCGGGGTCTCTTGGCAATGAGCAGTTCTTC. It codes for CASSNKALGLAGSLGNEQFF. The chain combines TRBV21-1 with TRBJ2-1; TRBD2, the table's D call, lacks a check against the DNA. TRBV21-1 corresponds to a pseudogene. This CDR3 is built from 20 residues.

At least ten counts were recorded for this clonotype. The chain employs TRBV5-1 and TRBJ2-3; no clear D. The V gene's germline CDR1 is SGHRS and CDR2 YFSETQ. V gave up 4 bases and J gave up 2 bases, with 5 bases separating them. CDR3 length: 12 residues. CDR3 sequence: CASSEDTDTQYF. The CDR3 nucleotides read TGCGCCAGCAGCGAGGACACAGATACGCAGTATTTT.

This chain's CDR3 is CASSPPGHKAEYEQYF. The CDR3 DNA reads TGTGCCAGCAGTCCCCCGGGACATAAGGCCGAGTACGAGCAGTACTTC. J is TRBJ2-7 and V is TRBV7-2, with D perhaps TRBD1 (6 bases). V was clipped by 6 bases and J by 4 bases, with 22 bases between them. This CDR3 has 16 residues. Germline CDR1 reads SGHTA; CDR2 reads FQGNSA. Using reference TRBV7-2 and TRBJ2-7 for the parts outside the CDR3, the full variable domain is GAGVSQSPSNKVTEKGKDVELRCDPISGHTALYWYRQSLGQGLEFLIYFQGNSAPDKSGLPSDRFSAERTGGSVSTLTIQRTQQEDSAVYLCASSPPGHKAEYEQYFGPGTRLTVT.

This clonotype was counted a few times. The V and J genes are TRBV6-2 or TRBV6-3 and TRBJ2-1; 10 bases line up with TRBD2. Trimming cost V 0 bases and J 0 bases; bases outside gene matches: 11. Germline V CDR1 and CDR2: MNHEY, SVGEGT. The CDR3 has 20 amino acids. CDR3 amino acids: CASSYSPGLADFSSYNEQFF. The CDR3 nucleotides are TGTGCCAGCAGTTACTCGCCCGGACTAGCGGATTTTAGCTCCTACAATGAGCAGTTCTTC.

This clonotype has ten or more counts. The V gene is TRBV5-1, the J gene TRBJ2-5; possibly TRBD2 for D (6 bases). The CDR3 is 15 amino acids. Trimming left V 0 bases short and J 0 bases short, with 9 bases between. Germline CDR1 and CDR2: SGHRS and YFSETQ. CDR3 loop: CASSLGGAHQETQYF. The DNA of the CDR3 is TGCGCCAGCAGCTTGGGCGGGGCCCACCAAGAGACCCAGTACTTC.

This clonotype was seen a few times. The chain has TRBV7-3 and TRBJ2-5, with D tentatively TRBD1 (5 bases). Germline assignment: CDR1 SGHTA and CDR2 FQGTGA. V was trimmed by 4 bases and J by 2 bases, leaving 14 bases between them. The CDR3 has 15 residues. CDR3 coding DNA: TGTGCCAGCAGCTCGACAAAGACAGAACAAGAGACCCAGTACTTC. Translation: CASSSTKTEQETQYF.

This clonotype was detected many times. The CDR3 nucleotides read TGTGCCAGCAGCGTAGATGTAGGGTTAGGCACTGAAGCTTTCTTT. It is translated as CASSVDVGLGTEAFF. The rearrangement links TRBV9 to TRBJ1-1; the D is unclear. Germline V gene data show CDR1 as SGDLS and CDR2 as YYNGEE. Deletions cut 0 bases from V and 4 bases from J, with 13 bases between. The CDR3 has 15 amino acids.

The chain is built from TRBV14 and TRBJ2-2, with 7 bases fitting TRBD1. The CDR3 consists of 16 residues. V shed 3 bases, J shed 3 bases, and the junction held 7 bases outside the gene matches. Germline CDR1 is SGHDN and CDR2 is FVKESK. The chain's CDR3 is CASSHRQGEHTGELFF. The CDR3 bases are TGTGCCAGCAGCCATCGGCAGGGGGAACACACCGGGGAGCTGTTTTTT.

The sample holds many counts of this clonotype. This chain links TRBV6-5 with TRBJ1-2, with D unresolved. The CDR3 is 15 amino acids. Germline V CDR1 and CDR2: MNHEY, SVGAGI. Trimming took 0 bases from V and 2 from J, leaving 10 bases between them. CDR3 sequence: CASSYSGTQNYGYTF. CDR3 sequence (DNA): TGTGCCAGCAGTTACTCGGGTACCCAAAACTATGGCTACACCTTC.

The rearrangement uses TRBV28 and TRBJ1-2; D is unresolved. The CDR3 is 14 amino acids. Trimming removed 6 bases from V and 2 bases from J, with 13 bases in between. CDR1 is MDHEN, CDR2 SYDVKM, per germline. The CDR3 coding sequence is TGTGCCAGCAGCCGGACCATTTCAAACTATGGCTACACCTTC. This codes for CASSRTISNYGYTF.

This clonotype was detected many times. The chain employs TRBV7-9 and TRBJ2-1; no reliable D call. Germline V gene data show CDR1 as SEHNR and CDR2 as FQNEAQ (reference sequence). There are 16 residues in the CDR3. Trimming removed 1 base from V and 0 bases from J, with 10 bases in between. CDR3 bases: TGTGCCAGCAGCTTAGGAACCGCGAGCTCCTACAATGAGCAGTTCTTC. It encodes CASSLGTASSYNEQFF.

This clonotype was found many times. V and J are TRBV9 and TRBJ2-1, with D possibly TRBD2 on 6 matching bases. V gave up 0 bases and J gave up 0 bases, with 10 bases separating them. The CDR3 length is 16 residues. Germline V gene sequence: CDR1 SGDLS, CDR2 YYNGEE. The CDR3: CASSVGSSGSYNEQFF. CDR3 coding DNA: TGTGCCAGCAGCGTAGGGAGTAGCGGCTCCTACAATGAGCAGTTCTTC.

This clonotype turned up a few times. The CDR3 DNA reads as TGTGCCACCAGCACACACAGGGGGTTAAGGGGCACAGATACGCAGTATTTT. Amino acids: CATSTHRGLRGTDTQYF. J is TRBJ2-3 and V is TRBV15; TRBD1 aligns across 8 bases. The CDR3 extends over 17 amino acids. CDR1 LNHNV and CDR2 YYDKDF come from the germline V gene (reference sequence). Trimming cost V 4 bases and J 1 base; bases outside gene matches: 10.

With regard to this clonotype: Since a much larger clone is just one base distant, this may be a read error. The CDR3 does not close with the conserved phenylalanine or tryptophan, likely indicating a read error. The chain carries TRBV10-3 and TRBJ1-2; no firm D call. The CDR3 covers 13 residues. The V gene lost 5 bases and the J gene lost 4 bases, with 11 bases spanning the gap. CDR1 ENHRY and CDR2 SYGVKD come from the germline V gene. CDR3 in amino acids: CAISSRATYGYTS. CDR3 nucleotide sequence: TGTGCCATCAGTAGCCGGGCCACCTATGGCTACACCTCC.

The chain has TRBV7-2 and TRBJ2-5, with D possibly matching TRBD2 (6 bases). This CDR3 has 15 amino acids. Germline CDR1 and CDR2: SGHTA and FQGNSA. Trimming took off 0 bases at V and 5 bases at J, with 13 bases between the two ends. As DNA, the CDR3 is TGTGCCAGCAGCTTAGCGTTCCTTCGGGGGGAGACCCAGTACTTC. Its protein is CASSLAFLRGETQYF.

This clonotype was seen at least ten times. The DNA for the CDR3 is TGTGCCAGCAGCTTGACAGGGTCCCCTTACAATGAGCAGTTCTTC. It yields the protein CASSLTGSPYNEQFF. The chain has TRBV7-8 and TRBJ2-1; TRBD1 matches at 7 bases. With V trimmed by 3 bases and J by 4 bases, 6 bases remained unmatched. Germline lookup yields CDR1 SGHVS and CDR2 FQNEAQ. CDR3 length equals 15 residues.

This clonotype has a handful of counts. The chain joins TRBV20-1 to TRBJ2-1; D is unclear. This CDR3 is 11 amino acids long. CDR1 is DFQATT and CDR2 is SNEGSKA in the germline V gene (reference sequence). V gave up 4 bases and J gave up 13 bases, with 14 bases separating them. The CDR3 bases are TGCAGTGCTACGTTGGCGGAGACCCAGTTCTTC. Amino acid sequence: CSATLAETQFF.

In its sample, this clonotype was seen many times. The chain carries TRBV5-1 and TRBJ2-4; D perhaps matches TRBD2 (5 bases). CDR1 and CDR2 (germline): SGHRS, YFSETQ. The V and J ends lost 0 bases and 10 bases respectively, with 14 bases between them. The CDR3 is 14 amino acids. In DNA, the CDR3 is TGCGCCAGCAGCTTGGACCCTGACGGGAAAATTCAGTACTTC. Protein: CASSLDPDGKIQYF. Looking up the rest from reference TRBV5-1 and TRBJ2-4 gives the full variable domain: KAGVTQTPRYLIKTRGQQVTLSCSPISGHRSVSWYQQTPGQGLQFLFEYFSETQRNKGNFPGRFSGRQFSNSRSEMNVSTLELGDSALYLCASSLDPDGKIQYFGAGTRLSVL.

The J gene is TRBJ2-1, the V gene TRBV7-2; D remains unclear. Trimming cost V 5 bases and J 5 bases, with 16 bases left between them. The CDR3 sequence is 15 residues long. Looked up from germline, CDR1 is SGHTA and CDR2 is FQGNSA. The CDR3 nucleotides read TGTGCCAGCAGCCAAGGGAACCTAGGAAACAATGAGCAGTTCTTC. Protein sequence: CASSQGNLGNNEQFF.

CDR3 sequence reads: CASRPGTAHGYTF. In DNA form, the CDR3 reads TGTGCCAGCAGGCCCGGGACAGCACATGGCTACACCTTC. This sequence joins TRBV6-1 and TRBJ1-2; the match to TRBD1 covers 7 bases. The CDR3 is made up of 13 amino acids. V shed 6 bases, J shed 6 bases, and the junction held 7 bases outside the gene matches. Germline loops: CDR1 MNHNS, CDR2 SASEGT.

The chain joins TRBV5-1 to TRBJ2-5; a weak D match, TRBD2 (6 bases). Deletions cut 1 base from V and 5 bases from J, with 15 bases between. CDR3 size: 15 residues. Germline CDR1 reads SGHRS; CDR2 reads YFSETQ. The CDR3 spells CASSLSLASRETQYF. CDR3 bases: TGCGCCAGCAGCTTGTCACTAGCCTCACGTGAGACCCAGTACTTC.